This T cell receptor beta chain came from a study of blood T cell repertoires in COVID-19. Study-wide background: The United States, Italy and Spain supplied acute and convalescent COVID-19 samples. Sources were T cells, B-cell-depleted T cells, or PBMCs; the material itself was cDNA or gDNA.

The table came from immunoSEQ multiplex PCR; TCRdb's copy has only in-frame clones and leaves some out. The data hold about 61,000 clones, with 65% to 85% observed a single time. This clone was seen once. The CDR3 totals 13 residues. The germline gives CDR1 MNHEY, CDR2 SMNVEV (reference sequence). V dropped 5 bases and J dropped 16; count of bases not matched to a gene: 13. Sequencing was carried out using peripheral blood. The chain is built from TRBV27 and TRBJ2-1; 8 bases match TRBD1. The receptor's source is a man at least 80 years old with active or convalescent COVID-19. Written as DNA, the CDR3 is TGTGCCAGCAGTCTGGAACCGGGACAGGAGGGTTTCTTC. Translated, it gives CASSLEPGQEGFF.